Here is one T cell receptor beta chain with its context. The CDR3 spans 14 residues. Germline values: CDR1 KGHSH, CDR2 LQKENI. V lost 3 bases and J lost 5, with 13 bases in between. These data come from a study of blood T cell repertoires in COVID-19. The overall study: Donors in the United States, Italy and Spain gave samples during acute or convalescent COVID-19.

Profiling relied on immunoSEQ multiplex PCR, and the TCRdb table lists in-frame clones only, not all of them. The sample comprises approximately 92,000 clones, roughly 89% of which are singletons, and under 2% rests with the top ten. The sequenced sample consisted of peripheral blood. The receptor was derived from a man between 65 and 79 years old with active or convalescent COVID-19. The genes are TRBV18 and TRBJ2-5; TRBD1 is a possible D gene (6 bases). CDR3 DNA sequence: TGTGCCAGCTCACCGGGGGCCTACGGGGAGACCCAGTACTTC. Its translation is CASSPGAYGETQYF.